The 8 T cell receptor beta chains reported below all come from one sample, sequenced in a study of metastatic and nonmetastatic thyroid tumors. Thyroid surgery had not been preceded by any treatment in any patient. TCRdb re-analyzed the PCR reads using MiXCR. The sample records 25,000 to 30,000 clones, over 20% being singletons. What was sequenced was blood. The receptors originated from a female donor with papillary thyroid cancer or a benign thyroid nodule (not recorded which). Some clones in this sample may be carry-over from other donors' samples.

The chain joins TRBV14 to TRBJ2-7; the match to TRBD2 covers 16 bases. V was clipped by 1 base and J by 5 bases; unmatched bases: 17. From germline, CDR1 is SGHDN and CDR2 FVKESK. The CDR3 covers 21 residues. The CDR3 is CASSQVQKTGTSGRAFHEQYF. The CDR3 DNA follows: TGTGCCAGCAGCCAAGTCCAAAAAACCGGGACTAGCGGGAGGGCCTTCCACGAGCAGTACTTC.

This clone appeared many times. CDR3: CASSISGETQYF. The DNA for the CDR3 is TGTGCCAGCAGCATAAGTGGAGAGACCCAGTACTTC. The J gene is TRBJ2-5, the V gene TRBV13, with D unresolved. CDR3 length: 12 amino acids. CDR1 and CDR2 from the germline V gene are PRHDT and FYEKMQ (reference sequence). Trimming removed 5 bases at V and 4 bases at J, with 8 bases between.

The rearrangement links TRBV20-1 to TRBJ1-2, with D perhaps matching TRBD1 (6 bases). This CDR3 region has 16 residues. Germline loops: CDR1 DFQATT, CDR2 SNEGSKA (reference sequence). Trimming left V 3 bases short and J 8 bases short, with 25 bases between. This chain's CDR3 is CSARWPQQTGPSGYTF. In DNA form, the CDR3 reads TGCAGTGCTAGGTGGCCCCAACAGACAGGCCCCTCGGGCTACACCTTC.

This clone appeared a few times. A read error may be the cause here, since a much bigger clone is one base away. The chain uses TRBV29-1 and TRBJ1-1; D not resolved. The CDR3 length is 11 residues. Germline V gives CDR1 SQVTM, CDR2 ANQGSEA. V lost 7 bases, J lost 10 bases, and 16 bases lay in between. CDR3 sequence: CSAAPVLSAFF. For the CDR3, the DNA is TGCAGCGCCGCCCCCGTCTTGTCAGCTTTCTTT.

Notes on this clone: Just one base apart from a much larger clone, this may be a read error. The chain recombines TRBV20-1 with TRBJ2-1; TRBD2 agrees at 12 bases. The DNA end lines up better with TRBJ2-5; the J call may be wrong. CDR3 size: 17 residues. Germline-derived CDR1 and CDR2 are DFQATT and SNEGSKA (reference sequence). The CDR3 sequence: CSARYSTSGGVQETQYF. The CDR3 nucleotides read TGCAGTGCTAGATACTCGACTAGCGGGGGTGTACAAGAGACCCAGTACTTC.

This clone was picked up many times. The chain combines TRBV7-8 with TRBJ1-6, with D hard to call. The CDR3 loop spans 18 amino acids. Per germline, CDR1 SGHVS and CDR2 FQNEAQ. V was trimmed by 1 base and J by 0 bases, leaving 13 bases between them. CDR3 nucleotides: TGTGCCAGCAGCTTAGTGGTCGCATCGAGCTCCTATAATTCACCCCTCCACTTT. Protein sequence: CASSLVVASSSYNSPLHF.

This clone occurred a few times. The CDR3 protein is CASSYEGGHSGNTIYF. The CDR3 nucleotides are TGTGCCAGCAGTTACGAGGGCGGACACTCTGGAAACACCATATATTTT. The V gene is TRBV6-6, the J gene TRBJ1-3; tentative D call: TRBD1 (5 bases). Trimming removed 2 bases at V and 0 bases at J, with 11 bases between. Germline loops: CDR1 MNHNY, CDR2 SVGAGI (reference sequence). The CDR3 consists of 16 residues.

Points on this clone: Given the absence of the conserved phenylalanine or tryptophan at the CDR3 end, a read error is likely. This chain connects TRBV15 to TRBJ1-5; no clear D gene. The CDR3 has 18 amino acids. Trimming shortened V by 4 bases and J by 2 bases, and 21 bases separated the two germline ends. CDR1 and CDR2 from the germline V gene are LNHNV and YYDKDF (reference sequence). The chain's CDR3 is CATSIDLSHGQGNQPQHL. The CDR3 DNA is TGTGCCACCAGCATAGATCTGTCGCACGGGCAGGGCAATCAGCCCCAGCATCTT.